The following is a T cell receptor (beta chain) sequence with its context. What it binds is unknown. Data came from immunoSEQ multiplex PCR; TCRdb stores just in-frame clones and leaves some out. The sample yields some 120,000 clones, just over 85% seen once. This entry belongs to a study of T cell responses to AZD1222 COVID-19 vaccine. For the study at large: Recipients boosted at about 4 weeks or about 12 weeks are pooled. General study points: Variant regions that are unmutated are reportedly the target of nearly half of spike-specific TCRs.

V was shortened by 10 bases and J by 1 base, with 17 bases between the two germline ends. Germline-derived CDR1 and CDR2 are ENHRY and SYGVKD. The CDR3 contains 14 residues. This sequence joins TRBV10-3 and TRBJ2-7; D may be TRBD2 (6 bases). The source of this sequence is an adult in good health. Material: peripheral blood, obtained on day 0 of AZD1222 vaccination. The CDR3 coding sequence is TGTGCCACCCTCCGGGACTTACTTTCCTACGAGCAGTACTTC. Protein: CATLRDLLSYEQYF.